This T cell receptor (beta chain) was captured by sequencing in a study of identical twins. Via MiXCR, TCRdb re-called the 5' RACE reads, giving one row per CDR3 protein. The sample contains 600,000 to 850,000 distinct CDR3 sequences, over 15% of which appear only once. Trimming removed 4 bases from V and 10 bases from J; junction bases left unmatched: 13. Germline loops: CDR1 SGHDT, CDR2 YYEEEE. The length of the CDR3 is 15 residues. The sample also formed part of further work on T cells expressing NK-cell markers. That source notes: The HCMV specificity of the expanded NKG2C+ T cell clones stayed unresolved.

The chain recombines TRBV5-6 with TRBJ2-1; 8 bases are a match to TRBD2. The origin of this receptor is a young woman in good health. The sample consisted of PBMCs. The chain's CDR3 is CASSAFGTRAREQFF. The DNA of the CDR3 is TGTGCCAGCAGCGCTTTTGGGACTAGGGCTCGGGAGCAGTTCTTC.